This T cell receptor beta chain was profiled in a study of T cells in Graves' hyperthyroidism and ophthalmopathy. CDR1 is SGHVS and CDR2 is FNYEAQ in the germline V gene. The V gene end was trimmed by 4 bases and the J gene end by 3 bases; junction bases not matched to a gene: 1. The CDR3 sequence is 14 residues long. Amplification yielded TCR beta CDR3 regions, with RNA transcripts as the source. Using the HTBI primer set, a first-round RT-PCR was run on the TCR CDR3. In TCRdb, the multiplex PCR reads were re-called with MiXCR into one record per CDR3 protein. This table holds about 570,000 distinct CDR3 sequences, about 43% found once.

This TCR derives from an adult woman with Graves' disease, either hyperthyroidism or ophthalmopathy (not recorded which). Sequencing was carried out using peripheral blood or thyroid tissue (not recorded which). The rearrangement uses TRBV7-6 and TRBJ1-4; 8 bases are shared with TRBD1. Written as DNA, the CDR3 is TGTGCCAGCAGCTCGACAGGGGCTAATGAAAAACTGTTTTTT. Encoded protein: CASSSTGANEKLFF.